This TCR beta chain was recorded in a study of blood T cell repertoires in COVID-19. As to this clone: The sample holds other DNA sequences that translate to the same CDR3.

The CDR3 is 14 residues long. In germline, CDR1 is SGHRS, CDR2 YFSETQ. Trimming removed 4 bases from V and 6 bases from J; junction bases left unmatched: 5. Cohorts were based on clinical histories the participants reported. Authors' analysis steps: Estimation of nucleated cell counts relied on the amplification of reference gene primers. The protocol was immunoSEQ multiplex PCR, while the TCRdb copy is restricted to in-frame clones and leaves out a portion. V, J and clone size are those of that table, while D and trimming were read from the DNA. The sample includes 150,000 to 200,000 clones, 89% of them seen just once.

Sequenced: PBMCs or T cells enriched from blood (not recorded which). This chain uses TRBV5-1 with TRBJ1-1; the match to TRBD1 covers 11 bases. This receptor was identified in a woman aged 40 to 49 with acute COVID-19. The CDR3: CASSPGQGAAEAFF. CDR3 nucleotides: TGCGCCAGCAGCCCCGGACAGGGGGCCGCTGAAGCTTTCTTT.